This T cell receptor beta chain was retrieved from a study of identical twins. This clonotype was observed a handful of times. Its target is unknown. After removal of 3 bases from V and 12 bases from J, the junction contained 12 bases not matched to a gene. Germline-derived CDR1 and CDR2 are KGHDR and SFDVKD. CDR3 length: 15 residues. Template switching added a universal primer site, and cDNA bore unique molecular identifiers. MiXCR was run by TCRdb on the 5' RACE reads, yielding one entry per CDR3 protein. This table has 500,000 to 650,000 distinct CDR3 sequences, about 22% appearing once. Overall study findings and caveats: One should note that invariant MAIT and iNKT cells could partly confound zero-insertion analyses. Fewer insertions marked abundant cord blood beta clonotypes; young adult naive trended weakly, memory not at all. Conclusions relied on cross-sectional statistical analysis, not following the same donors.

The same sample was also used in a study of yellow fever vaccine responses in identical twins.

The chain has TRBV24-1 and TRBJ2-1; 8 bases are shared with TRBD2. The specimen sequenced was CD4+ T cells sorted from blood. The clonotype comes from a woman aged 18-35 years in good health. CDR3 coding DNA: TGTGCCACCAGTGATGGAGCTAGCGGGCAATCGGGGCAGTTCTTC. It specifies CATSDGASGQSGQFF.